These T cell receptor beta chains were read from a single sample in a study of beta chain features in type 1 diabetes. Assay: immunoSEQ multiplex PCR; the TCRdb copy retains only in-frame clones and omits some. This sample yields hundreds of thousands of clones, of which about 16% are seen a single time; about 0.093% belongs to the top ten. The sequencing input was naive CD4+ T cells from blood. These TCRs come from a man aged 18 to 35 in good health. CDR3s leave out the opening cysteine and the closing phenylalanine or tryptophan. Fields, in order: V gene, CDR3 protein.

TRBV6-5 ASRTGGSPLH
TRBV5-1 ASSTDQETQY
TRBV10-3 AIRGPSAGGNTIY
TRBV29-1 SVTDRGGYT
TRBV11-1 ASSFGGRRETQY
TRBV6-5 ASSYTGANTGELF
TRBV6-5 ASSYSDRNTEAF
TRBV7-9 ASSLDGSSTYNEQF
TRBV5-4 ASSLSVQTYEQY
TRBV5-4 ASSVNQETQY
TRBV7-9 ASSATNGGPYEQY
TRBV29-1 SVTTGFPGNTIY
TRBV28 ASSRYRGNEQY
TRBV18 ASSPRTSGNNEQF
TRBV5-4 ASRPDRASTDTQY
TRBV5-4 ASSLVGGLNTGELF
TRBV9 ASSLLGGSGNTIY
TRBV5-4 ASSRDRIYEQY
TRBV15 ATSRDGFSGGAQDTQY
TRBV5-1 ASSPGTSPSNEQF
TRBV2 ASRQGIGGYT
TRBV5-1 ASRGRATSYEQY
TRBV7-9 ASSLNRDQETQY
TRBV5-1 ASSRDPGGETQY
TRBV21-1 ASSRRDRETDTQY
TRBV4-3 ASSQDGRIEKLF
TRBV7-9 ASSRAGQPYEQY
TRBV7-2 ASSLGGTGNYEQY
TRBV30 AWSRGVDQPQH
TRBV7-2 ASSLDPRLAGEQY
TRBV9 ASRGKGTSGDSGANVLT
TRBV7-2 ASSLRGNPYNEQF
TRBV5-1 ASSLLAGGGNEQF
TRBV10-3 AISDGGSETQY
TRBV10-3 AISGLRGTGELF
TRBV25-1 ASSEWGVSEKLF
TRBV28 ASSLLTPETQY
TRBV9 ASSASSQGQGRRNT
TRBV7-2 ASKIQNLGGNTIY
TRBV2 ASRIGGRIGYT
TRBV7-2 ASSFRGQGATDTQY
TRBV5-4 ASSLGGQGEYEQY
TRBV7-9 ASSSLIGTGEKLF
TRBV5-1 ASSLEAAKRGST
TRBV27 ASSLRVLYYNEQF
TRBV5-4 ASSPDRDPYTEAF
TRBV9 ASSATVRGGAYNEQF
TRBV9 ASSVASSNEQF
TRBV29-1 SVEVGHYEQY
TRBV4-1 ASSQVPLPGANVLT
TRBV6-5 ASSWDSGGYNEQF
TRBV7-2 ASSLVGGAGANVLT
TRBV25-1 ASSEQGDRAYEQY
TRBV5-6 ASSWGRQVSGNTIY